This T cell receptor (beta chain) was recorded in a study of T-cell reconstitution after alpha-beta-depleted transplantation in children. TCRbeta library preparation incorporated unique molecular identifiers. TCRdb re-analysed the PCR reads in MiXCR, keeping a single row per CDR3 protein. The sample shows approximately 400,000 distinct CDR3 sequences, approximately 11% of them seen only once. V was trimmed by 10 bases and J by 4 bases, leaving 18 bases between them. Germline CDR1 reads ENHRY; CDR2 reads SYGVKD. CDR3 length equals 14 residues. This clonotype was detected many times. This specimen was PBMCs from the stem cell graft donor, taken from the stem cell graft. The receptor comes from a human donor who donated a stem cell graft to a child with acute myeloid leukemia. The chain combines TRBV10-3 with TRBJ2-3; D may be TRBD2 (6 bases). The CDR3 coding sequence is TGTGCCACCGTGGCGGGGCAGGGAGCAGATACGCAGTATTTT. The encoded protein is CATVAGQGADTQYF.